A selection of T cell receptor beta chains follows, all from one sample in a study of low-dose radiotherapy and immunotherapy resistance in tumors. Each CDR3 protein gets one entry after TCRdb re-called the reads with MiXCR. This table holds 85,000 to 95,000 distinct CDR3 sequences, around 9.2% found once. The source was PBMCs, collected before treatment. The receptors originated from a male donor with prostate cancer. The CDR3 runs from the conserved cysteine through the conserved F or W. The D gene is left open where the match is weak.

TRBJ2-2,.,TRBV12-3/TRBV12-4,CASSLVPSNTGELFF
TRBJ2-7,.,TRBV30,CAWSPLVGEQYF
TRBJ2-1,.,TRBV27,CASSLSSSHNEQFF
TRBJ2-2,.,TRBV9,CASSAGNANTGELFF
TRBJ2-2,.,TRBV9,CASSVAASAGELFF
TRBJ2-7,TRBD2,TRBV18,CASSPNQVLAGEGEQYF
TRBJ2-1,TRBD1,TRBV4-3,CASSQETGGLYNEQFF
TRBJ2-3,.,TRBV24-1,CATSDFGRDTDTQYF
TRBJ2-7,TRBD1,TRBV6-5,CASSYAGTGTYEQYF
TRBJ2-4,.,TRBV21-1,CASSKGGGRGKNIQYF
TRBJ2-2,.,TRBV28,CASILGGLSGELFF
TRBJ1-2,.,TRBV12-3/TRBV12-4,CASSSLLALDYTF